This is a list of T cell receptor beta chains from one sample in a study of blood T cell repertoires in COVID-19. Assay used: immunoSEQ multiplex PCR; TCRdb lists only in-frame clones, some missing. The table lists under 450,000 clones, more than 75% of them singletons, with under 3% in the top ten. The sample was PBMCs or T cells enriched from blood (not recorded which). The origin of the receptors is a woman in her twenties or thirties who had recovered from COVID-19. Both conserved end residues are part of each CDR3. The D gene is left open where the match is weak. Not all rows give a size; the values are once, few, many and, for expanded clones, a class.

V	size	D	J	DNA	CDR3
TRBV28	.	TRBD1	TRBJ2-7	TGTGCCAGCAGCTTTCCACCACAGGGGGCCCTAGCCTACGAGCAGTACTTC	CASSFPPQGALAYEQYF
TRBV5-1	.	TRBD2	TRBJ2-1	TGCGCCAGCAGCTTGTTCTTAGCGGGGGGCGAGAATGAGCAGTTCTTC	CASSLFLAGGENEQFF
TRBV6-5	.	.	TRBJ1-2	TGTGCCAGCCATGAGCCGTCCCAACGGGGCTACACCTTC	CASHEPSQRGYTF
TRBV15	.	TRBD1	TRBJ1-6	TGTGCCACCAGCGCTAGCCGGACAGGGGGCGCTTCACCCCTCCACTTT	CATSASRTGGASPLHF
TRBV30	.	.	TRBJ2-5	TGTGCCTGGACCTCAACGGACAAATCGGTGGAGACCCAGTACTTC	CAWTSTDKSVETQYF
TRBV12-3/TRBV12-4	.	.	TRBJ1-6	TGTGCCAGCAGTCTAAATTCACCCCTCCACTTT	CASSLNSPLHF
TRBV18	.	.	TRBJ1-4	TGTGCCAGCTCATCCCAGGGCACTAATGAAAAACTGTTTTTT	CASSSQGTNEKLFF
TRBV6-5	.	TRBD1	TRBJ2-7	TGTGCCAGCAGCCTTAGACAGGGTTTTACCTACGAGCAGTACTTC	CASSLRQGFTYEQYF
TRBV5-1	.	TRBD1	TRBJ1-1	TGCGCCAGCAGCTTACAGGGGTCGGACACTGAAGCTTTCTTT	CASSLQGSDTEAFF
TRBV7-6	.	TRBD2	TRBJ2-2	TGTGCCAGCAGCTCCGCTACTGGCGGGAGGTCCTCCGGGGAGCTGTTTTTT	CASSSATGGRSSGELFF
TRBV28	.	.	TRBJ2-1	TGTGCCAGCAGTTACAGGGATGAGCAGTTCTTC	CASSYRDEQFF
TRBV5-8	once	.	TRBJ1-3	TGTGCCAGCAGCTTCGGAGGGCCTGGAAACACCATATATTTT	CASSFGGPGNTIYF
TRBV13	.	TRBD2	TRBJ2-7	TGTGCCAGCAGCCACGGGACTAGCGGAAACTACGAGCAGTACTTC	CASSHGTSGNYEQYF
TRBV5-1	.	TRBD2	TRBJ2-3	TGCGCCAGCAGGTCTGGCGGGGGGGTTGCAGATACGCAGTATTTT	CASRSGGGVADTQYF
TRBV3-1/TRBV3-2	.	.	TRBJ1-1	TGTGCCAGCAGCCACGGGGGGGACACTGAAGCTTTCTTT	CASSHGGDTEAFF
TRBV10-3	once	TRBD1	TRBJ1-3	TGTGCCATCAGCCCCGGCCGGGACAGGGGGCTCGGAAACACCATATATTTT	CAISPGRDRGLGNTIYF
TRBV27	.	.	TRBJ1-5	TGTGCCAGCAGTTTGACAAACCTTCAGCCCCAGCATTTT	CASSLTNLQPQHF
TRBV29-1	.	.	TRBJ2-1	TGCAGCGCCCAACTAGTGTTGGTTAGGAATGAGCAGTTCTTC	CSAQLVLVRNEQFF
TRBV28	.	TRBD1	TRBJ1-1	TGTGCCAGCAGGGCCCCTGACAGGGACAACACTGAAGCTTTCTTT	CASRAPDRDNTEAFF
TRBV7-8	.	.	TRBJ1-5	TGTGCCAGCGGGGTGGGGACAAGGTATAGCAATCAGCCCCAGCATTTT	CASGVGTRYSNQPQHF
TRBV4-1	.	TRBD2	TRBJ2-3	TGCGCCAGCAGCCAAGGGACTAGCGGGAGTACGACAGATACGCAGTATTTT	CASSQGTSGSTTDTQYF
TRBV5-1	.	.	TRBJ1-1	TGCGCCAGCAGACCCTCCGGGTCAAGGACTGAAGCTTTCTTT	CASRPSGSRTEAFF
TRBV5-1	.	TRBD1	TRBJ2-7	TGCGCCAGCAGCCCACAGGGGCCGCGGTCCTACGAGCAGTACTTC	CASSPQGPRSYEQYF
TRBV11-2	once	TRBD2	TRBJ2-3	TGTGCCAGCAGCATGCTAGCGGGGGTTGCAGATACGCAGTATTTT	CASSMLAGVADTQYF
TRBV28	.	.	TRBJ2-7	TGTGCCAGCAGCCCCCCAAGGAGTCCGTACGAGCAGTACTTC	CASSPPRSPYEQYF
TRBV5-4	.	TRBD2	TRBJ2-3	TGTGCCAGCAGCTCCGGGACTAGCGGCACAGATACGCAGTATTTT	CASSSGTSGTDTQYF
TRBV18	.	TRBD1	TRBJ1-1	TGTGCCAGCTCACCGTTAGGGGGCGCGAGGTCGGATAACACTGAAGCTTTCTTT	CASSPLGGARSDNTEAFF
TRBV19	.	.	TRBJ2-7	TGTGCCAGTAAATCGGGTTTCGACGAGCAGTACTTC	CASKSGFDEQYF
TRBV20-1	.	.	TRBJ2-7	TGCAGTGCTAGGACAGGTCGCGAGCAGTACTTC	CSARTGREQYF
TRBV5-1	.	TRBD1	TRBJ2-7	TGCGCCAGCAGCCTCCGCAGGGGGTTTGACCACGAGCAGTACTTC	CASSLRRGFDHEQYF
TRBV3-1/TRBV3-2	.	TRBD2	TRBJ2-3	TGTGCCAGCAGCCAAGATTCTAGCGGGAGTACAGATACGCAGTATTTT	CASSQDSSGSTDTQYF
TRBV4-2	.	TRBD2	TRBJ2-3	TGTGCCAGCAGCCAAGGCGGGGGGTCCACAGATACGCAGTATTTT	CASSQGGGSTDTQYF
TRBV9	.	TRBD2	TRBJ2-3	TGTGCCAGCAGCGTAGGGCTAGCGGGAGACACGCAGTATTTT	CASSVGLAGDTQYF
TRBV7-9	.	.	TRBJ2-1	TGTGCCAGCAGTTCTAGCTCCTACAATGAGCAGTTCTTC	CASSSSSYNEQFF
TRBV2	.	.	TRBJ1-5	TGTGCCAGCAGTGCTCTCAGGGGAAGTAATCAGCCCCAGCATTTT	CASSALRGSNQPQHF